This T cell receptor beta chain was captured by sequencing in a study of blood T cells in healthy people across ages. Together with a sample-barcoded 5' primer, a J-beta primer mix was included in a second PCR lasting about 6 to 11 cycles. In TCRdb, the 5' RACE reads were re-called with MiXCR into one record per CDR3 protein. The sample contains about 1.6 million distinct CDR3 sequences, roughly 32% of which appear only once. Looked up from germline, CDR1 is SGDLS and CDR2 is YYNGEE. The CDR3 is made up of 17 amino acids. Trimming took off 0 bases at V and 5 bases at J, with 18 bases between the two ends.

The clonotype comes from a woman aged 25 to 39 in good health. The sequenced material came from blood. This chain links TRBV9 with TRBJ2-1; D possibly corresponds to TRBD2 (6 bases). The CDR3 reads CASSVDPLAQNNNEQFF. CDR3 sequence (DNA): TGTGCCAGCAGCGTAGATCCTCTAGCGCAAAACAACAATGAGCAGTTCTTC.